This TCR beta chain is from a study of blood T cell repertoires in COVID-19. This CDR3 spans 16 amino acids. Germline assignment: CDR1 SNHLY and CDR2 FYNNEI. Trimming removed 8 bases at V and 3 bases at J, with 20 bases between. Sequenced by immunoSEQ multiplex PCR; TCRdb stores in-frame clones only, minus some. The top ten clones hold 4.5% to 6% of a sample with about 250,000 clones, 85% of them seen once. This receptor was obtained from a man aged 45-65 years with COVID-19, enrolled during active disease. The sample consisted of peripheral blood. The chain links TRBV2 to TRBJ2-4; perhaps TRBD1 as D (6 bases). The CDR3 sequence is CASERRLDRLKNIQYF. The CDR3 DNA follows: TGTGCCAGCGAGCGACGACTCGACAGGCTCAAAAACATTCAGTACTTC.